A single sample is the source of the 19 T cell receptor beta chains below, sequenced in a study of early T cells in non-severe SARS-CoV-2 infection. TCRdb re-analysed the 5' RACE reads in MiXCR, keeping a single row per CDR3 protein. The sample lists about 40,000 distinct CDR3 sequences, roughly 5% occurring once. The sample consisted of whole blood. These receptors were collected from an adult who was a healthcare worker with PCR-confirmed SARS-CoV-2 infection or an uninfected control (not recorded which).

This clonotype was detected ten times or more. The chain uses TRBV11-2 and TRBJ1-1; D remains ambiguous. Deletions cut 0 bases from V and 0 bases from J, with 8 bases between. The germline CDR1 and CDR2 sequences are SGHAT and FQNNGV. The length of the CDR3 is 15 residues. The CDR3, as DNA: TGTGCCAGCAGCTTAGAATTCACAATGAACACTGAAGCTTTCTTT. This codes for CASSLEFTMNTEAFF.

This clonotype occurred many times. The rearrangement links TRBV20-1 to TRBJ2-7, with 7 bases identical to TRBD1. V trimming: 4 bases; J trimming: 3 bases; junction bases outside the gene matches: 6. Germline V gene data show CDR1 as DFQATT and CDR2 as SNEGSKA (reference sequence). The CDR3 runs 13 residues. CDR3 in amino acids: CSATGTADYEQYF. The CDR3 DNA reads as TGCAGTGCTACAGGGACAGCCGACTACGAGCAGTACTTC.

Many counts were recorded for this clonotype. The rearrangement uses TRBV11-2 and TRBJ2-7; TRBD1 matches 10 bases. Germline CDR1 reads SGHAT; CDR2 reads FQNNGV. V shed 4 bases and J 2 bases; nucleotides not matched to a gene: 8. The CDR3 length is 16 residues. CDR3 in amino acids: CASSWTAGTGAYEQYF. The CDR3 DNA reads TGTGCCAGCAGCTGGACGGCCGGGACAGGGGCCTACGAGCAGTACTTC.

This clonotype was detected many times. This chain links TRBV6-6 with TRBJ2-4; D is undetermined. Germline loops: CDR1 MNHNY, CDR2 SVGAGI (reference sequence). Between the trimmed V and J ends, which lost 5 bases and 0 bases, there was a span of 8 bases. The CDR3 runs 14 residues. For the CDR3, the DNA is TGTGCCAGCAGTACGCCGGTAGCCAAAAACATTCAGTACTTC. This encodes CASSTPVAKNIQYF.

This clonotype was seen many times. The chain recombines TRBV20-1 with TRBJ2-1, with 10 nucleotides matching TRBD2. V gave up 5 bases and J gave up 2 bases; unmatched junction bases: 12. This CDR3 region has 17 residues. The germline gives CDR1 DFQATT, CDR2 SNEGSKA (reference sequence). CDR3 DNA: TGCAGTGCTCCCTATAGGACTAGCGGAACAGCCTACAATGAGCAGTTCTTC. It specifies CSAPYRTSGTAYNEQFF.

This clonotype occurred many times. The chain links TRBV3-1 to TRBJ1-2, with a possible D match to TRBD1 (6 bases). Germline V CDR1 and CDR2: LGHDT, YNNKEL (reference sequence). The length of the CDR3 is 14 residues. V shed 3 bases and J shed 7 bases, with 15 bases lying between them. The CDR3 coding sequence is TGTGCCAGCAGCCACCCTCCGGGACAATCTGGCTACACCTTC. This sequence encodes CASSHPPGQSGYTF.

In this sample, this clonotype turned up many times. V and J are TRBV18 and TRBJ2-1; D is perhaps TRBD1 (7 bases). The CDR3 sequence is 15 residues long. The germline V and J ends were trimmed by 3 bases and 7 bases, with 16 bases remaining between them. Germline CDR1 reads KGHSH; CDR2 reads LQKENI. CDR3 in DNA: TGTGCCAGCTCACCGCAGGGGGGACGGGAGAATGAGCAGTTCTTC. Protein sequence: CASSPQGGRENEQFF.

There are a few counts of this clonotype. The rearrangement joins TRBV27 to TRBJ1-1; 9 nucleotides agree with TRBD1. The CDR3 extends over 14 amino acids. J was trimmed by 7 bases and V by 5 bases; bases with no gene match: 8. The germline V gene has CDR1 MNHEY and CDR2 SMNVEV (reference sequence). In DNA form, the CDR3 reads TGTGCCAGCAGTCCTACAGGGGGCGGGGGTGAAGCTTTCTTT. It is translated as CASSPTGGGGEAFF.

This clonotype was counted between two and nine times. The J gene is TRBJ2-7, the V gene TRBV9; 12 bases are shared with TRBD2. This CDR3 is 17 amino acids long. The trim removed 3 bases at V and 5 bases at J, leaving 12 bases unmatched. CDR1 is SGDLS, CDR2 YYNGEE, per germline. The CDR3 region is CASSDRGASGGADEQYF. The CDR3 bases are TGTGCCAGCAGCGACCGTGGGGCTAGCGGGGGGGCTGACGAGCAGTACTTC.

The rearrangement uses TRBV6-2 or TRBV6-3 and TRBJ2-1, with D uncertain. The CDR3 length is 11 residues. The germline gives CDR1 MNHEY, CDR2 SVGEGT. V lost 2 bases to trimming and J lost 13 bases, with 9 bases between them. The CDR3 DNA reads TGTGCCAGCAGTTACGGCTCTTATCAGTTCTTC. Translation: CASSYGSYQFF.

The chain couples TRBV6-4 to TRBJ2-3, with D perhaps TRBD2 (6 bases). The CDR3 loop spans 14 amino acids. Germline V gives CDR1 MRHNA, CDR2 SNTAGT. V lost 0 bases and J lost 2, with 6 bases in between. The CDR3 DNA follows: TGTGCCAGCAGTGACTCGCGGGACACAGATACGCAGTATTTT. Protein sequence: CASSDSRDTDTQYF.

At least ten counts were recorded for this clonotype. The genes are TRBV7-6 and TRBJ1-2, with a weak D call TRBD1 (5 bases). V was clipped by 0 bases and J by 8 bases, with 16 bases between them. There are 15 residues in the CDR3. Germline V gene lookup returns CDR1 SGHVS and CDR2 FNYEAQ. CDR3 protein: CASSLAGWQGSGYTF. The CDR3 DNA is TGTGCCAGCAGCTTAGCGGGGTGGCAGGGTAGCGGCTACACCTTC.

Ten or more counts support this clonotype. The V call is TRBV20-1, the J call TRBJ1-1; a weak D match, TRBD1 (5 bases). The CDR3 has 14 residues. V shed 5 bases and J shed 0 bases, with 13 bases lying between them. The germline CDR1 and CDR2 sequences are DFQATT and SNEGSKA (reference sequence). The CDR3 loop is CSAPDGGVNTEAFF. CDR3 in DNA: TGCAGTGCTCCGGATGGGGGGGTGAACACTGAAGCTTTCTTT.

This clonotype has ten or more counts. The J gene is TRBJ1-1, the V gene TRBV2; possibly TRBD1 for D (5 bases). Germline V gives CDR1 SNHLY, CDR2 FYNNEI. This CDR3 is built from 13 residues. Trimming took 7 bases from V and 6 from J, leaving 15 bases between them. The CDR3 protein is CASTTVPGAEAFF. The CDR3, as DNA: TGTGCCAGCACCACGGTCCCGGGGGCTGAAGCTTTCTTT.

CDR3 nucleotide sequence: TGCGCCAGCAGTGAGTCCAGAGGACGGCATAGTGAAGCTTTCTTT. Residues: CASSESRGRHSEAFF. The chain couples TRBV10-1 to TRBJ1-1, with unresolved D. The V end was cut by 0 bases, the J end by 7 bases, with 15 bases between. Per the germline V gene, CDR1 is WNHNN and CDR2 is SYGVQD (reference sequence). CDR3 size: 15 residues.

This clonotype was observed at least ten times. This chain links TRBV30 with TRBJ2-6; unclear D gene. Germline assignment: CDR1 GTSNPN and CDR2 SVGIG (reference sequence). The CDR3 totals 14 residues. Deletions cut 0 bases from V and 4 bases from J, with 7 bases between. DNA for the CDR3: TGTGCCTGGAGTGTAGGGCAGGGGGCCAACGTCCTGACTTTC. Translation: CAWSVGQGANVLTF.

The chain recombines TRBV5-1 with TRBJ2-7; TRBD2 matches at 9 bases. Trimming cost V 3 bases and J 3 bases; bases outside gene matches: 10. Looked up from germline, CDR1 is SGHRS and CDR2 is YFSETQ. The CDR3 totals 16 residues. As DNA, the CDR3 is TGCGCCAGCAGCTCACTTAGCGGGGGAGGTTTCTACGAGCAGTACTTC. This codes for CASSSLSGGGFYEQYF.

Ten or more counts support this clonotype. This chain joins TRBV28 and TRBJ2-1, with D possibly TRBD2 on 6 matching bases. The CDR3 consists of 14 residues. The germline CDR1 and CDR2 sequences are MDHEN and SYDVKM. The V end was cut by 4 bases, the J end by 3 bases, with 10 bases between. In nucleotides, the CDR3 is TGTGCCAGCAGTTCTAAGACTAGCTACAATGAGCAGTTCTTC. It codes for CASSSKTSYNEQFF.

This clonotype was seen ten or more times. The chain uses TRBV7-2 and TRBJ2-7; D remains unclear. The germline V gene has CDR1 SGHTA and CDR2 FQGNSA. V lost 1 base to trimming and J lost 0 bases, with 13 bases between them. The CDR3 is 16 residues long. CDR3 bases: TGTGCCAGCAGCTTAGAAGTTCGGACGGTCTCCTACGAGCAGTACTTC. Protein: CASSLEVRTVSYEQYF.